Presented here are 26 T cell receptor beta chains from one specimen sequenced in a study of T cell responses to AZD1222 COVID-19 vaccine. Libraries were prepared by immunoSEQ multiplex PCR; TCRdb keeps only in-frame clonotypes and omits some of them. Of approximately 82,000 clones in the sample, roughly 90% were seen once. Here the sequenced sample was peripheral blood, taken 28 days after the second AZD1222 dose. The receptors here all came from an adult who received the AZD1222 COVID-19 vaccine.

The V gene is TRBV30, the J gene TRBJ2-1; 14 bases are a match to TRBD2. CDR1 is GTSNPN and CDR2 is SVGIG in the germline V gene (reference sequence). CDR3 length: 15 amino acids. V was clipped by 7 bases and J by 7 bases; unmatched bases: 9. The CDR3 DNA follows: TGTGCCTACACCTCCGGGACTAGCGGGGGAAATGAGCAGTTCTTC. Protein: CAYTSGTSGGNEQFF.

J is TRBJ2-2 and V is TRBV5-4; D is perhaps TRBD2 (5 bases). In germline, CDR1 is SGHNT, CDR2 YYREEE (reference sequence). Between the trimmed V and J ends, which lost 2 bases and 5 bases, there was a span of 7 bases. The CDR3 covers 13 residues. CDR3 protein: CASSFRGTGELFF. In DNA form, the CDR3 reads TGTGCCAGCAGCTTCCGGGGTACCGGGGAGCTGTTTTTT.

This chain connects TRBV18 to TRBJ1-2; perhaps TRBD1 as D (5 bases). Germline CDR1 KGHSH, CDR2 LQKENI. This CDR3 spans 16 amino acids. The V end lost 6 bases, the J end lost 6 bases, and 23 bases lay between the germline ends. The CDR3 nucleotides read TGTGCCAGCTCCCCAGAAACAGGCTCGGGCATAGATGGCTACACCTTC. Protein sequence: CASSPETGSGIDGYTF.

As concerns this clone: Other DNA sequences within the sample encode an identical CDR3. This rearrangement joins TRBV7-9 to TRBJ1-1, with D tentatively TRBD1 (6 bases). The germline V gene has CDR1 SEHNR and CDR2 FQNEAQ (reference sequence). Trimming took off 2 bases at V and 0 bases at J, with 10 bases between the two ends. The CDR3 length is 15 residues. DNA of the CDR3: TGTGCCAGCAGCTTACAAGGGGGTTTGAACACTGAAGCTTTCTTT. It codes for CASSLQGGLNTEAFF.

The gene calls are TRBV9 and TRBJ2-3; 8 nucleotides agree with TRBD1. This CDR3 spans 14 amino acids. Germline CDR1 reads SGDLS; CDR2 reads YYNGEE. Germline trimming cut 1 base from V and 6 bases from J; bases unmatched to any gene: 4. As DNA, the CDR3 is TGTGCCAGCAGCGTACAGGGGGCTGTGGATACGCAGTATTTT. This encodes CASSVQGAVDTQYF.

CDR3 in amino acids: CASSLSAGGAEAFF. CDR3 in DNA: TGTGCCAGCAGCTTAAGTGCAGGAGGGGCTGAAGCTTTCTTT. The genes are TRBV11-2 and TRBJ1-1, with D possibly matching TRBD1 (5 bases). Germline CDR1 and CDR2: SGHAT and FQNNGV. V lost 2 bases and J 6 bases, leaving 13 bases between the germline ends. The CDR3 loop spans 14 amino acids.

The genes are TRBV2 and TRBJ2-7; a weak D match, TRBD1 (6 bases). The CDR3 loop spans 14 amino acids. Germline CDR1 and CDR2: SNHLY and FYNNEI. With 2 bases removed from V and 4 bases from J, the gap between germline ends came to 12 bases. CDR3 sequence reads: CASSEPSQGYEQYF. The CDR3 coding sequence is TGTGCCAGCAGTGAACCCTCCCAGGGGTACGAGCAGTACTTC.

The CDR3 sequence: CASSYADGEPQHF. The CDR3 bases are TGTGCCAGCAGTTACGCAGACGGAGAGCCCCAGCATTTT. V gene TRBV6-5 combines with J gene TRBJ1-5; D not certain. The CDR3 has 13 residues. Germline V CDR1 and CDR2: MNHEY, SVGAGI. V shed 2 bases and J shed 8 bases, with 10 bases lying between them.

The chain couples TRBV5-4 to TRBJ1-2; maybe TRBD1 (6 bases). This CDR3 is built from 15 residues. CDR1 and CDR2 from the germline V gene are SGHNT and YYREEE (reference sequence). Trimming took 0 bases from V and 2 from J, leaving 11 bases between them. The DNA of the CDR3 is TGTGCCAGCAGCTTGGGGACAGCTTCCAACTATGGCTACACCTTC. Its translation: CASSLGTASNYGYTF.

A single count supports this clone. V usage is TRBV18 and J usage is TRBJ1-2; 8 bases match TRBD1. Trimming cost V 3 bases and J 5 bases; bases outside gene matches: 8. This CDR3 has 15 amino acids. CDR1 and CDR2 from the germline V gene are KGHSH and LQKENI. CDR3 loop: CASSPPPGGEYGYTF. As DNA, the CDR3 is TGTGCCAGCTCACCCCCTCCAGGGGGCGAATATGGCTACACCTTC.

The V gene is TRBV9, the J gene TRBJ1-1; D possibly corresponds to TRBD1 (6 bases). This CDR3 is built from 13 residues. CDR1 and CDR2 (germline): SGDLS, YYNGEE. V shed 0 bases and J shed 8 bases, with 11 bases lying between them. The CDR3 here is CASSVDPGQEAFF. CDR3 sequence (DNA): TGTGCCAGCAGCGTAGACCCGGGACAAGAAGCTTTCTTT.

This rearrangement joins TRBV2 to TRBJ1-1; the match to TRBD1 covers 8 bases. V gave up 4 bases and J gave up 8 bases; unmatched junction bases: 9. This CDR3 contains 14 residues. Germline V gene sequence: CDR1 SNHLY, CDR2 FYNNEI. Written as DNA, the CDR3 is TGTGCCAGCAGTGGGACAGGGTCAATGGCAGAAGCTTTCTTT. Its protein is CASSGTGSMAEAFF.

This clone was recorded once. V usage is TRBV7-8 and J usage is TRBJ2-5; the match to TRBD2 covers 8 bases. In germline, CDR1 is SGHVS, CDR2 FQNEAQ. J gave up 4 bases and V 3 bases, and 7 bases lay outside the gene matches. The CDR3 is 15 residues long. CDR3 nucleotides: TGTGCCAGCAGCTTCGGGGGGGGGCCTGGAGAGACCCAGTACTTC. Translated, it gives CASSFGGGPGETQYF.

The V and J genes are TRBV5-1 and TRBJ1-2; the D gene is possibly TRBD1 (6 bases). The CDR3 sequence is 15 residues long. V gave up 5 bases and J gave up 6 bases, with 20 bases separating them. CDR1 and CDR2 from the germline V gene are SGHRS and YFSETQ. CDR3 protein: CASRGPPQGLDGYTF. The CDR3 region has the DNA TGCGCCAGCAGGGGCCCCCCCCAGGGGCTCGATGGCTACACCTTC.

The chain joins TRBV2 to TRBJ2-4; D is undetermined. The CDR3 spans 15 residues. Looked up from germline, CDR1 is SNHLY and CDR2 is FYNNEI. Between the trimmed V and J ends, which lost 1 base and 0 bases, there was a span of 7 bases. The CDR3 loop is CASSEVRVAKNIQYF. CDR3 sequence (DNA): TGTGCCAGCAGTGAAGTCCGGGTAGCCAAAAACATTCAGTACTTC.

This clone showed up just a few times. The chain employs TRBV7-8 and TRBJ1-2, with D hard to call. The germline V gene has CDR1 SGHVS and CDR2 FQNEAQ. The CDR3 sequence is 14 residues long. With 0 bases removed from V and 4 bases from J, the gap between germline ends came to 9 bases. The chain's CDR3 is CASSLAARSYGYTF. CDR3 in DNA: TGTGCCAGCAGCTTAGCCGCGAGGAGCTATGGCTACACCTTC. Filled out from reference TRBV7-8 and TRBJ1-2, the complete variable domain reads GAGVSQSPRYKVAKRGQDVALRCDPISGHVSLFWYQQALGQGPEFLTYFQNEAQLDKSGLPSDRFFAERPEGSVSTLKIQRTQQEDSAVYLCASSLAARSYGYTFGSGTRLTVV.

CDR3 in amino acids: CASSYSRGAANYGYTF. The CDR3 DNA reads as TGTGCCAGCAGTTACTCAAGGGGGGCAGCTAACTATGGCTACACCTTC. This chain uses TRBV6-5 with TRBJ1-2; D possibly corresponds to TRBD1 (6 bases). The germline V gene encodes CDR1 MNHEY and CDR2 SVGAGI. The CDR3 covers 16 residues. Trimming pared 0 bases from V and 0 bases from J, leaving 11 bases between.

V gene TRBV4-1 combines with J gene TRBJ1-5; no clear D gene. Trimming took 0 bases from V and 2 from J, leaving 14 bases between them. The germline gives CDR1 MGHRA, CDR2 YSYEKL. The CDR3 is made up of 17 amino acids. CDR3 sequence: CASSQDLRTRGNQPQHF. The CDR3 region has the DNA TGCGCCAGCAGCCAAGATCTCAGGACCCGGGGCAATCAGCCCCAGCATTTT.

This clone was counted once. Other nucleotide sequences from this sample produce the same CDR3. The rearrangement links TRBV2 to TRBJ2-7; TRBD1 agrees at 8 bases. The junction had 4 bases not matched to a gene; V was cut back by 2 bases and J by 4 bases. CDR3 size: 14 residues. The germline V gene encodes CDR1 SNHLY and CDR2 FYNNEI. CDR3 nucleotide sequence: TGTGCCAGCAGTGAACAGGGGGCTGGTTACGAGCAGTACTTC. Encoded protein: CASSEQGAGYEQYF. Full variable domain (missing parts from reference TRBV2 and TRBJ2-7): EPEVTQTPSHQVTQMGQEVILRCVPISNHLYFYWYRQILGQKVEFLVSFYNNEISEKSEIFDDQFSVERPDGSNFTLKIRSTKLEDSAMYFCASSEQGAGYEQYFGPGTRLTVT.

This clone was found a few times. This chain links TRBV7-2 with TRBJ1-6; 9 bases are shared with TRBD1. CDR1 is SGHTA and CDR2 is FQGNSA in the germline V gene. V gave up 5 bases and J gave up 10 bases; unmatched junction bases: 6. The CDR3 extends over 14 amino acids. CDR3 sequence: CASSDGTGWSPLHF. DNA for the CDR3: TGTGCCAGCAGCGACGGGACAGGGTGGTCACCCCTCCACTTT.

V and J are TRBV30 and TRBJ1-1; D uncertain. CDR1 is GTSNPN and CDR2 is SVGIG in the germline V gene (reference sequence). The CDR3 runs to 13 residues. V was clipped by 3 bases and J by 0 bases, with 8 bases between them. The CDR3 coding sequence is TGTGCCTGGAGGCCCCATCTGAACACTGAAGCTTTCTTT. This codes for CAWRPHLNTEAFF.

The rearrangement links TRBV14 to TRBJ2-5; 10 nucleotides line up with TRBD1. The CDR3 loop spans 15 amino acids. Losses at the gene ends were 5 bases for V and 5 bases for J; bases not matched to a gene: 8. CDR1 is SGHDN, CDR2 FVKESK, per germline. The CDR3 here is CASSSRDRGGETQYF. The CDR3 bases are TGTGCCAGCAGCTCCCGGGACAGGGGAGGGGAGACCCAGTACTTC. Looking up the rest from reference TRBV14 and TRBJ2-5 gives the full variable domain: EAGVTQFPSHSVIEKGQTVTLRCDPISGHDNLYWYRRVMGKEIKFLLHFVKESKQDESGMPNNRFLAERTGGTYSTLKVQPAELEDSGVYFCASSSRDRGGETQYFGPGTRLLVL.

This clone came up once. The rearrangement uses TRBV27 and TRBJ1-4, with a tentative D call TRBD1 (6 bases). CDR3 length: 15 residues. Germline V gene lookup returns CDR1 MNHEY and CDR2 SMNVEV (reference sequence). V lost 4 bases to trimming and J lost 8 bases, with 17 bases between them. The CDR3 sequence is CASSSLVGAKEKLFF. The CDR3 nucleotides read TGTGCCAGCAGTTCCCTGGTGGGGGCAAAAGAAAAACTGTTTTTT.

This rearrangement joins TRBV4-2 to TRBJ2-2, with D possibly matching TRBD1 (6 bases). The CDR3 sequence is 16 residues long. Trimming stripped 2 bases from V and 3 bases from J, with 13 bases between. Germline values: CDR1 LGHNA, CDR2 YNFKEQ. The CDR3 region is CASSQRGRGYTGELFF. CDR3 DNA sequence: TGTGCCAGCAGCCAACGAGGCAGGGGCTACACCGGGGAGCTGTTTTTT.

The CDR3 region has the DNA TGTGCCATCATTAGCGGGGTCCGACCTGAGGGTGAGCAGTTCTTC. Translating it yields CAIISGVRPEGEQFF. V usage is TRBV7-3 and J usage is TRBJ2-1; 8 bases line up with TRBD2. The CDR3 covers 15 residues. V lost 10 bases and J lost 9; bases outside the gene matches: 17. Per germline, CDR1 SGHTA and CDR2 FQGTGA.

V and J are TRBV6-6 and TRBJ2-1; 7 nucleotides match TRBD2. Unmatched junction bases numbered 5, after V lost 2 bases and J lost 4 bases. The CDR3 runs 15 residues. Germline V gene sequence: CDR1 MNHNY, CDR2 SVGAGI (reference sequence). CDR3 sequence: CASSYPGGVYNEQFF. The CDR3 DNA sequence: TGTGCCAGCAGTTACCCGGGGGGAGTATACAATGAGCAGTTCTTC.